Listed below are T cell receptor beta chains from one sample, sequenced in a study of OX40 agonist ivuxolimab in advanced cancers. The method was immunoSEQ multiplex PCR; TCRdb's version includes in-frame clones alone and lacks a portion of them. Of 72,000 or so clones in the sample, around 82% were seen once. This sample comprised CD4+ or CD8+ T cells sorted from blood, obtained in a trial of the OX40 agonist ivuxolimab. All receptors come from an adult with an advanced solid tumor such as melanoma, head and neck, liver or kidney cancer. The conserved cysteine and the conserved F or W are not part of the CDR3 here.

V gene	J gene	CDR3 protein
TRBV5-5	TRBJ2-3	ASSLEARDMTDTQY
TRBV2	TRBJ1-1	AIARQEDHEAF
TRBV28	TRBJ2-3	ASSRASGTDTQY
TRBV15	TRBJ1-1	ATSRDKAGRDTEAF
TRBV7-9	TRBJ2-7	ASSSPPDYEQY
TRBV19	TRBJ1-5	ASSPHGTVNQPQH
TRBV11-2	TRBJ2-5	ASSSLYSQVQRETQY
TRBV6-4	TRBJ2-3	ASSRELGTDTQY
TRBV5-4	TRBJ1-3	ASSVGGAGNTIY
TRBV5-6	TRBJ2-5	ASSSRASGETQY
TRBV15	TRBJ2-5	ATSRDRSRGETQY
TRBV27	TRBJ1-1	ARRMVPITEAF
TRBV7-2	TRBJ2-7	ASSLSGQSSYEQY
TRBV9	TRBJ2-5	ASSVAPRSGGTETQY
TRBV4-2	TRBJ2-2	ASSQDRGNTGELF
TRBV10-3	TRBJ2-2	AITGPLTGELF
TRBV5-6	TRBJ2-7	ASSPLGTGGYEQY
TRBV5-1	TRBJ2-1	ASSRGTSGGVYNEQF
TRBV5-1	TRBJ2-1	ASSPEAGGPGEQF
TRBV11-2	TRBJ2-2	ASSLGWGTNTGELF
TRBV7-3	TRBJ1-3	ASSLSTGNTIY
TRBV27	TRBJ2-1	ASSSPTGTSYNEQF
TRBV19	TRBJ2-2	ASSPAGWGMNTGELF
TRBV30	TRBJ1-4	AWVRSTNEKLF
TRBV15	TRBJ2-1	ATSRDPGNSNEQF
TRBV5-4	TRBJ2-1	ASSFMSGGYNEQF
TRBV9	TRBJ1-6	ASSVDRVGSPLH
TRBV5-6	TRBJ1-1	ASSLAGSPLNTEAF
TRBV27	TRBJ2-5	ASSPQVQETQY
TRBV6-1	TRBJ2-6	ASSRSWDVDVLT
TRBV9	TRBJ1-1	ASSVLDGTEAF